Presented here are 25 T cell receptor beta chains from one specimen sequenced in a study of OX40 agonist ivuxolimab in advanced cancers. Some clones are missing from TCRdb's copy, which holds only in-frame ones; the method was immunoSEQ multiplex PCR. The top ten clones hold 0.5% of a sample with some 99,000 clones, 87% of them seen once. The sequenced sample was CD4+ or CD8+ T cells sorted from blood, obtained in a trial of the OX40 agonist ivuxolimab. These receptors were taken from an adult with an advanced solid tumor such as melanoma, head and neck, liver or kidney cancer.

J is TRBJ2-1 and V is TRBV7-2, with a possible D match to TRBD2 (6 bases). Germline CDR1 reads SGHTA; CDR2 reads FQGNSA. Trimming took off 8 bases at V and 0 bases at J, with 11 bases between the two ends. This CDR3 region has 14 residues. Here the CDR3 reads CASAGQGSYNEQFF. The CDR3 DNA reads TGTGCCAGCGCGGGGCAGGGCTCCTACAATGAGCAGTTCTTC.

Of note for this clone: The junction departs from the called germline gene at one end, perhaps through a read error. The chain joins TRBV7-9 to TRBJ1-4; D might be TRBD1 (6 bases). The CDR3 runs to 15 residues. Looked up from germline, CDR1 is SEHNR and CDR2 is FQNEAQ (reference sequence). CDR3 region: CASSLSGTTNENLFF. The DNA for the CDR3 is TGTGCCAGCAGCTTAAGCGGGACAACTAATGAAAACCTGTTTTTT.

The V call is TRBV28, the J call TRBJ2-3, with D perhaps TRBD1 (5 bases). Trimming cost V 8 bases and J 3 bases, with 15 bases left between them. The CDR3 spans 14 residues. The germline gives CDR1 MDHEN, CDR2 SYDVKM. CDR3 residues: CASVQEGWTDTQYF. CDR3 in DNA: TGTGCCAGCGTACAGGAAGGATGGACAGATACGCAGTATTTT.

The CDR3 loop is CASSAFTGQSAANNEQFF. The CDR3 nucleotides are TGTGCCAGCAGTGCCTTTACGGGACAGTCGGCCGCTAACAATGAGCAGTTCTTC. This sequence joins TRBV25-1 and TRBJ2-1, with 7 bases identical to TRBD1. CDR1 is MGHDK, CDR2 SYGVNS, per germline. This CDR3 is 18 amino acids long. Trimming at V came to 4 bases and at J to 5 bases, leaving 17 bases not matched to a gene.

CDR3 in DNA: TGTGCCATCAGTGAGGAGGCCCCCTATCAGCCCCAGCATTTT. It translates to CAISEEAPYQPQHF. V and J are TRBV10-3 and TRBJ1-5; the D is unclear. This CDR3 is built from 14 residues. Germline values: CDR1 ENHRY, CDR2 SYGVKD. Trimming cost V 2 bases and J 5 bases, with 10 bases left between them.

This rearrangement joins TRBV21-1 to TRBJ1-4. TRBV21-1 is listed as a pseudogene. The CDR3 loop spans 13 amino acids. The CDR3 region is CAVQRGRDEKLFF. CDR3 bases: TGTGCCGTTCAACGGGGGCGAGATGAAAAACTGTTTTTT.

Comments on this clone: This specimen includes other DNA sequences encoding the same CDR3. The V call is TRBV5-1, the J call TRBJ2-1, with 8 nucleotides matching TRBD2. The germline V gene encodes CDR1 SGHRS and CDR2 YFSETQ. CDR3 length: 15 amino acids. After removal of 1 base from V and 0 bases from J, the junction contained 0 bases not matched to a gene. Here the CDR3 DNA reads TGCGCCAGCAGCTTGCGGGGGGGCTCCTACAATGAGCAGTTCTTC. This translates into CASSLRGGSYNEQFF.

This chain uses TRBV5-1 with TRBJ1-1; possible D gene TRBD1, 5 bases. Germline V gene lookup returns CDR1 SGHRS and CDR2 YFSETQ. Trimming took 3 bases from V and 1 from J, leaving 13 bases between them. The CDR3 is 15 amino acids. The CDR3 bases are TGCGCCAGCAGCTCGGACCCCGGGGCGAACACTGAAGCTTTCTTT. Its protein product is CASSSDPGANTEAFF.

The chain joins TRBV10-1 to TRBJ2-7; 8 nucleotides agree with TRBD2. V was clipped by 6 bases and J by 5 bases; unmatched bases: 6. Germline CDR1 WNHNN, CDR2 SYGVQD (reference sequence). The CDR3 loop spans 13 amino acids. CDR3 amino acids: CASSSGLENEQYF. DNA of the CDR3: TGCGCCAGCAGCTCGGGACTAGAAAACGAGCAGTACTTC.

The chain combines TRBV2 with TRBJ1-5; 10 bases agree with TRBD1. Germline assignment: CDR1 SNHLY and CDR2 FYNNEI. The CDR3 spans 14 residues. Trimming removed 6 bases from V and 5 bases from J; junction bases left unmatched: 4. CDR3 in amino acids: CASSADRGDQPQHF. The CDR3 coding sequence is TGTGCCAGCAGCGCGGACAGGGGGGATCAGCCCCAGCATTTT.

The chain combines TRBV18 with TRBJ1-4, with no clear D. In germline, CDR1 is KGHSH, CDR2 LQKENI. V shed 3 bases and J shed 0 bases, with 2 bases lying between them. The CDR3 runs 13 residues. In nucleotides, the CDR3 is TGTGCCAGCTCACCGTCAACTAATGAAAAACTGTTTTTT. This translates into CASSPSTNEKLFF.

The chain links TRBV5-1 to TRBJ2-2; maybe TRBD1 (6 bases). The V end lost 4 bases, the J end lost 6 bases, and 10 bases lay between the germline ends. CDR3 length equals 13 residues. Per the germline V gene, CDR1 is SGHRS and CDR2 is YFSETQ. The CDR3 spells CASSSQGPGELFF. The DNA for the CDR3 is TGCGCCAGCAGCAGCCAGGGGCCCGGGGAGCTGTTTTTT.

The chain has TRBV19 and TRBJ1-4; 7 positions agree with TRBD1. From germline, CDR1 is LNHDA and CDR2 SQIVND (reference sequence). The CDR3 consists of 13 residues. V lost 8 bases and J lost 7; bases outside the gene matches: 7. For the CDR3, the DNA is TGTGCCAGTGTGGGGCAGGGGGGTGAAAAACTGTTTTTT. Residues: CASVGQGGEKLFF.

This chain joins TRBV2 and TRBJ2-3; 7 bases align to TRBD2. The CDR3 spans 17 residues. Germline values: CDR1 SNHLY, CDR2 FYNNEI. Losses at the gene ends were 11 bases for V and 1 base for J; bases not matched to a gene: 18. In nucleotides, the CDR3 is TGTGCCCAGCGAGGGGCTAGTGGGGGGGGAGGCACAGATACGCAGTATTTT. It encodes CAQRGASGGGGTDTQYF.

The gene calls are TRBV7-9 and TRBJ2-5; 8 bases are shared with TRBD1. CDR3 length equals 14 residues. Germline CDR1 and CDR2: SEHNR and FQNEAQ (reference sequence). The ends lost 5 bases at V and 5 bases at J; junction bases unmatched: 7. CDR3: CASSPQGALETQYF. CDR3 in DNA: TGTGCCAGCAGCCCGCAGGGGGCCCTGGAGACCCAGTACTTC.

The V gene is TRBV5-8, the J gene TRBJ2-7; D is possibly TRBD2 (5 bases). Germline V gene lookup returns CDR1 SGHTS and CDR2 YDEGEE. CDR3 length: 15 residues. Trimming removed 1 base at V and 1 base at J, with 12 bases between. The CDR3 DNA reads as TGTGCCAGCAGCTTGAGAGGGCCCTTATCCTACGAGCAGTACTTC. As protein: CASSLRGPLSYEQYF.

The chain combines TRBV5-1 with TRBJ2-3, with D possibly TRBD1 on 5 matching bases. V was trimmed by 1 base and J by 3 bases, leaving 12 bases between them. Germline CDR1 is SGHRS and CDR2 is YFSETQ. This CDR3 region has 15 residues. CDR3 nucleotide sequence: TGCGCCAGCAGCTTGATGGGGCTTGCGACAGATACGCAGTATTTT. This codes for CASSLMGLATDTQYF.

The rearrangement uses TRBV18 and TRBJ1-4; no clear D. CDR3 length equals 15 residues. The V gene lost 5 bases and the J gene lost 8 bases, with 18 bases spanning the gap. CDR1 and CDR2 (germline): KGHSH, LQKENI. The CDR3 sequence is CASSSSGPPEEKLFF. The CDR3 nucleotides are TGTGCCAGCTCATCCAGTGGACCCCCAGAGGAAAAACTGTTTTTT.

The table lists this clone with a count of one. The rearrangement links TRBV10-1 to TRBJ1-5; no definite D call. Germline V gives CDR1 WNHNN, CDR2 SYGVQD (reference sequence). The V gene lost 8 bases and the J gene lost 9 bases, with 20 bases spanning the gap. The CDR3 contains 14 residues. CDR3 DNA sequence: TGCGCCAGCGGACGACAATTCTCCCATCGGCCCCAGCATTTT. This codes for CASGRQFSHRPQHF.

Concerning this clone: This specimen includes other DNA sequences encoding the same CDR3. For the CDR3, the DNA is TGCGCCAGCAGTCGAGACAGGGCCTATGGCTACACCTTC. Its translation: CASSRDRAYGYTF. The chain carries TRBV10-1 and TRBJ1-2; 7 positions agree with TRBD1. Looked up from germline, CDR1 is WNHNN and CDR2 is SYGVQD (reference sequence). The CDR3 covers 13 residues. J lost 4 bases, V lost 5 bases, and 4 bases had no gene match.

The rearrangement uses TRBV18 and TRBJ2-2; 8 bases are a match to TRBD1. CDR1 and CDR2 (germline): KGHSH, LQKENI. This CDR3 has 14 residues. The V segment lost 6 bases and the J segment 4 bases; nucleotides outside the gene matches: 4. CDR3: CASSGGQATGELFF. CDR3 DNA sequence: TGTGCCAGCTCGGGGGGACAGGCCACCGGGGAGCTGTTTTTT.

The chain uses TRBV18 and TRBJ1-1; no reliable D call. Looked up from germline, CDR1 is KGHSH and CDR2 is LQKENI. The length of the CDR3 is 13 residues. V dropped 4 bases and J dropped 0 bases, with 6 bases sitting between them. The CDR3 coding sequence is TGTGCCAGCTCACAGCAGATGAACACTGAAGCTTTCTTT. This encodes CASSQQMNTEAFF. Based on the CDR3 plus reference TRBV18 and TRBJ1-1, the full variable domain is NAGVMQNPRHLVRRRGQEARLRCSPMKGHSHVYWYRQLPEEGLKFMVYLQKENIIDESGMPKERFSAEFPKEGPSILRIQQVVRGDSAAYFCASSQQMNTEAFFGQGTRLTVV.

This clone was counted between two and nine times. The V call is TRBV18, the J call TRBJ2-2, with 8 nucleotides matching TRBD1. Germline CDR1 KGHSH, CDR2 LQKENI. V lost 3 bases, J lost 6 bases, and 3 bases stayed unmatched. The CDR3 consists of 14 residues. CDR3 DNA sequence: TGTGCCAGCTCACCTGACAGGGGATCCGGGGAGCTGTTTTTT. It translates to CASSPDRGSGELFF.

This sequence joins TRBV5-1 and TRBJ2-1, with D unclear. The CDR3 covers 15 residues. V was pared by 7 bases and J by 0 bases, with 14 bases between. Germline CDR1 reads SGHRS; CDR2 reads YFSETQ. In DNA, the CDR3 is TGCGCCAGCCGGCGACTTCCCGGCTCCTACAATGAGCAGTTCTTC. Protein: CASRRLPGSYNEQFF.

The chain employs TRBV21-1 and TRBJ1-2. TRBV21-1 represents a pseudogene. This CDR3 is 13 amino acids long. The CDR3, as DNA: TGTGCCAGCACCACGGGACCCCGACGGGGCTACACCTTC. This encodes CASTTGPRRGYTF.